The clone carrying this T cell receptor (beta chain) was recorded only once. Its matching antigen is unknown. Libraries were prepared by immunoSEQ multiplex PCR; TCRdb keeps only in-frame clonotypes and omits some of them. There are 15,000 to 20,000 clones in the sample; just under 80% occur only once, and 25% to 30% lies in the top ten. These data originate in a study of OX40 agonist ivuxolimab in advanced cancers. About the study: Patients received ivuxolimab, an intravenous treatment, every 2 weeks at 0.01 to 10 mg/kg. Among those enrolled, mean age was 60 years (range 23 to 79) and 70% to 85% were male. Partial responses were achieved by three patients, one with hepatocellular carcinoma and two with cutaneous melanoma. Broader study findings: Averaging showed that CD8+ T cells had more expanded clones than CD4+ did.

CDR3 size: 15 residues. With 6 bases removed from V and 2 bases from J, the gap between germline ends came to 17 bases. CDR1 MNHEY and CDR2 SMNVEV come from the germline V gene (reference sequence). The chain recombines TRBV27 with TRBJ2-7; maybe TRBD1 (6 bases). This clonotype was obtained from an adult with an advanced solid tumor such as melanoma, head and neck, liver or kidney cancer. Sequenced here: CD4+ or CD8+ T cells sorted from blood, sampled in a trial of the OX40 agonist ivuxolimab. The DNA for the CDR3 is TGTGCCAGCAGAACACAGGGTTACATGGCCTACGAGCAGTACTTC. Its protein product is CASRTQGYMAYEQYF.